This TCR beta chain derives from a study of tumor and adjacent non-tumor tissue in lung cancer. Across the study: Patients were aged about 31 to 76, 10 men and 4 to 6 women, stage I to III.

RNA was extracted from bulk tissue without any cell sorting. Distant lung tissue was collected more than 3 cm away from the tumor edge. The CDR3 covers 14 residues. Study-wide points: In normal lung, the top 100 clones were significantly more dominant than in tumor. TCR diversity was significantly greater in tumor than normal lung tissue. Shorter survival was associated with higher TCR diversity in tumors.

This clonotype appeared a single time. Its antigen remains unidentified. One junction end does not reproduce the germline sequence, and a read error may be involved. TCRbeta libraries were built with three rounds of nested PCR, modified from ARM-PCR. TCRdb re-called the multiplex PCR reads with MiXCR, one entry per CDR3 protein. The sample contains 60,000 or so distinct CDR3 sequences, roughly two thirds of which appear only once. This chain uses TRBV12-3 or TRBV12-4 with TRBJ2-7; D tentatively reads TRBD1 or TRBD2 (5 bases each). Sequencing used distant non-tumor lung tissue. This clonotype was sampled from a man aged 65 to 85 with non-small cell lung cancer. For the CDR3, the DNA is TGTGCCAGCAAGAGGGCCGGGGACCCCTACGAGCAATACTTC. Its protein is CASKRAGDPYEQYF.